Following are 19 T cell receptor beta chains from one sample sequenced in a study of post-analysis software for immune sequencing data (dated by TCRdb to the mid-2010s). Points the paper makes about the study in general: Patients showed significantly higher frequencies than controls for a few TRBV segments, among them TRBV5-6, TRBV5-1 and TRBV20-1.

Library creation used PCR. The run used an Illumina HiSeq 2500. To reduce PCR and sequencing biases, unique molecular identifiers were built into the TCR beta cDNA libraries. The public reads were reprocessed in TCRdb via fastp at Q25 and MiXCR, keeping in-frame beta chains. Every entry covers one CDR3 protein and lists the most common genes and DNA from its rows. This sample gives 350,000 to 500,000 distinct CDR3 sequences in total; 35% to 45% of them show up just once. Clones ranked in the top ten supply around 8% of the sample. The antigens for these receptors are not known. The material sequenced was blood. These TCRs come from a girl aged 2 to 10 with multiple sclerosis.

The V gene is TRBV4-3, the J gene TRBJ2-5, with D possibly being TRBD2 (5 bases). Between the trimmed V and J ends, which lost 0 bases and 11 bases, there was a span of 13 bases. The germline V gene has CDR1 LGHNA and CDR2 YSLEER. The CDR3 runs 13 residues. Written as DNA, the CDR3 is TGCGCCAGCAGCCAAGACGACGGGGATGAGCAGTACTTC. Its protein product is CASSQDDGDEQYF.

The chain combines TRBV4-3 with TRBJ2-7, with a tentative D call TRBD1 (6 bases). Germline CDR1 LGHNA, CDR2 YSLEER. V lost 0 bases, J lost 6 bases, and 12 bases lay in between. The CDR3 has 14 residues. CDR3 in DNA: TGCGCCAGCAGCCAAGATCAGGGGACGGGCGAGCAGTACTTC. Protein: CASSQDQGTGEQYF.

The chain combines TRBV6-5 with TRBJ2-3; 8 bases line up with TRBD2. V shed 6 bases and J 4 bases; nucleotides not matched to a gene: 9. The CDR3 is made up of 15 amino acids. Germline CDR1 reads MNHEY; CDR2 reads SVGAGI. The CDR3 protein is CASSFSGAEADTQYF. CDR3 in DNA: TGTGCCAGCAGCTTTAGCGGGGCCGAGGCAGATACGCAGTATTTT.

In the case of this clonotype: The junction differs from germline at one of its ends, possibly a read error. The chain's CDR3 is CAIGDSGILTYSYNEQFF. The CDR3 DNA reads as TGTGCCATCGGTGACTCAGGGATCCTTACCTACTCCTACAATGAGCAGTTCTTC. This chain connects TRBV10-3 to TRBJ2-1; D is perhaps TRBD1 (5 bases). The germline CDR1 and CDR2 sequences are ENHRY and SYGVKD. The CDR3 totals 18 residues.

This clonotype was counted only a few times. J is TRBJ2-5 and V is TRBV4-3; weak D call: TRBD2 (5 bases). The V gene lost 4 bases and the J gene lost 1 base, with 13 bases spanning the gap. Germline V gene lookup returns CDR1 LGHNA and CDR2 YSLEER. The CDR3 runs 15 residues. In DNA form, the CDR3 reads TGCGCCAGCAGCCGGCAGGAGAGGGCCCAAGAGACCCAGTACTTC. Protein sequence: CASSRQERAQETQYF.

The chain uses TRBV5-1 and TRBJ1-2; D gene unclear. Trimming cost V 1 base and J 4 bases, with 14 bases left between them. Per the germline V gene, CDR1 is SGHRS and CDR2 is YFSETQ. This CDR3 has 15 amino acids. The chain's CDR3 is CASSLTSAVSYGYTF. CDR3 DNA sequence: TGCGCCAGCAGCTTGACCTCGGCGGTTAGCTATGGCTACACCTTC. The full variable domain, with the rest looked up from reference TRBV5-1 and TRBJ1-2, is KAGVTQTPRYLIKTRGQQVTLSCSPISGHRSVSWYQQTPGQGLQFLFEYFSETQRNKGNFPGRFSGRQFSNSRSEMNVSTLELGDSALYLCASSLTSAVSYGYTFGSGTRLTVV.

This clonotype was observed once. J is TRBJ2-7 and V is TRBV9; 8 nucleotides align to TRBD2. Trimming took 0 bases from V and 6 from J; bases not matched to a gene: 11. CDR1 is SGDLS, CDR2 YYNGEE, per germline. The CDR3 loop spans 16 amino acids. Here the CDR3 reads CASSVEAGTRVGEQYF. The CDR3 DNA sequence: TGTGCCAGCAGCGTAGAGGCTGGGACTAGAGTTGGCGAGCAGTACTTC.

The chain carries TRBV25-1 and TRBJ1-5; maybe TRBD1 (6 bases). The germline V and J ends were trimmed by 4 bases and 5 bases, with 12 bases remaining between them. This CDR3 region has 14 residues. Germline values: CDR1 MGHDK, CDR2 SYGVNS. CDR3: CASSGGGQDQPQHF. For the CDR3, the DNA is TGTGCCAGCAGTGGGGGGGGACAAGATCAGCCCCAGCATTTT.

This clonotype turned up a few times. The rearrangement uses TRBV24-1 and TRBJ2-3; the D gene is possibly TRBD2 (6 bases). CDR1 is KGHDR, CDR2 SFDVKD, per germline. The length of the CDR3 is 13 residues. Trimming stripped 5 bases from V and 3 bases from J, with 8 bases between. CDR3 bases: TGTGCCACCAGTGTCGGGGGTACAGATACGCAGTATTTT. Protein: CATSVGGTDTQYF.

This chain connects TRBV7-8 to TRBJ2-1, with D unclear. The germline V gene encodes CDR1 SGHVS and CDR2 FQNEAQ. CDR3 length: 13 amino acids. Trimming took off 5 bases at V and 4 bases at J, with 9 bases between the two ends. CDR3 in amino acids: CASSPPEYNEQFF. CDR3 bases: TGTGCCAGCAGCCCCCCGGAGTACAATGAGCAGTTCTTC.

This rearrangement joins TRBV5-1 to TRBJ1-4; TRBD1 aligns across 8 bases. CDR1 and CDR2 from the germline V gene are SGHRS and YFSETQ. Trimming cost V 1 base and J 3 bases; bases outside gene matches: 2. CDR3 size: 15 residues. The CDR3 sequence is CASSLQGAANEKLFF. The CDR3 DNA reads as TGCGCCAGCAGCTTGCAGGGGGCGGCTAATGAAAAACTGTTTTTT.

This clonotype was seen once. Relative to the germline gene, one junction end is altered; a read error may explain this. The chain couples TRBV3-1 to TRBJ2-4; TRBD2 aligns across 8 bases. The length of the CDR3 is 16 residues. Germline V CDR1 and CDR2: LGHDT, YNNKEL (reference sequence). The CDR3 spells CASSPKQREFKNIQYF. CDR3 coding DNA: TGTGCCAGCAGCCCCAAACAGCGGGAGTTCAAAAATATTCAGTACTTC. The variable domain in full, with the rest retrieved from reference TRBV3-1 and TRBJ2-4, is DTAVSQTPKYLVTQMGNDKSIKCEQNLGHDTMYWYKQDSKKFLKIMFSYNNKELIINETVPNRFSPKSPDKAHLNLHINSLELGDSAVYFCASSPKQREFKNIQYFGAGTRLSVL.

The rearrangement joins TRBV30 to TRBJ1-2, with TRBD1 identical over 8 bases. V was pared by 4 bases and J by 6 bases, with 4 bases of the junction left unmatched. CDR3 length: 12 amino acids. Germline assignment: CDR1 GTSNPN and CDR2 SVGIG (reference sequence). The CDR3 nucleotides read TGTGCCTGGAAGGACAGGGCCAATGGCTACACCTTC. As protein: CAWKDRANGYTF.

The chain links TRBV4-1 to TRBJ2-2; a weak D match, TRBD2 (6 bases). The ends were cut back, 3 bases at V and 6 bases at J, with 17 bases in the middle. The length of the CDR3 is 16 residues. The germline CDR1 and CDR2 sequences are MGHRA and YSYEKL. CDR3 DNA: TGCGCCAGCAGCCATGCCCCGGGACTCCTCGCCGGGGAGCTGTTTTTT. This sequence encodes CASSHAPGLLAGELFF.

Only a few counts were recorded for this clonotype. The chain carries TRBV4-1 and TRBJ2-1, with 8 bases matching TRBD1. V was pared by 7 bases and J by 6 bases, with 11 bases of the junction left unmatched. Germline CDR1 is MGHRA and CDR2 is YSYEKL. The CDR3 has 15 amino acids. CDR3 sequence: CASTSPGGAGNEQFF. The CDR3 DNA reads TGCGCCAGCACCTCTCCAGGGGGCGCCGGCAATGAGCAGTTCTTC.

The chain is built from TRBV30 and TRBJ1-2; D gene unclear. The CDR3 runs 13 residues. Germline assignment: CDR1 GTSNPN and CDR2 SVGIG (reference sequence). Trimming took off 8 bases at V and 5 bases at J, with 18 bases between the two ends. The CDR3 DNA is TGTGCCCGTGACGGCAGAGAGAGGTATGGCTACACCTTC. Its protein product is CARDGRERYGYTF.

As to this clonotype: Germline and junction disagree at one end, which may indicate a read error. The chain is built from TRBV6-5 and TRBJ2-5, with a possible D match to TRBD1 (5 bases). Germline V lookup: CDR1 MNHEY, CDR2 SVGAGI. The CDR3 has 16 amino acids. The CDR3 nucleotides read TGTACCAGCAGTTACTCGCCAGGGATGTCACAAGAGACCCAGTACTTC. Translation: CTSSYSPGMSQETQYF.

This clonotype was observed a few times. The chain has TRBV4-1 and TRBJ2-7; either TRBD1 or TRBD2 may fit D (5 bases each). CDR3 length: 14 amino acids. Germline CDR1 is MGHRA and CDR2 is YSYEKL. V shed 3 bases and J shed 2 bases, with 11 bases lying between them. CDR3 sequence (DNA): TGCGCCAGCAGCCAGACGGGACCCCCCTACGAGCAGTACTTC. Its translation is CASSQTGPPYEQYF.

This clonotype occurred many times. The chain joins TRBV7-2 to TRBJ2-7; no reliable D call. CDR1 SGHTA and CDR2 FQGNSA come from the germline V gene. The CDR3 extends over 12 amino acids. Trimming cost V 4 bases and J 4 bases, with 8 bases left between them. The CDR3 protein is CASSYTPYEQYF. The CDR3 DNA reads as TGTGCCAGCAGCTATACCCCGTACGAGCAGTACTTC.